Following are 27 T cell receptor beta chains from one sample sequenced in a study of CD8+CD57+ T cells in acquired aplastic anemia. For CDR3 and TCR beta VDJ profiling, genomic DNA was the template used. Using its own MiXCR run on the reads, TCRdb lists one record per CDR3 protein. The repertoire holds around 400,000 distinct CDR3 sequences, 65% to 80% seen once, with approximately 4% in the top ten. The sequencing input was sorted CD4+, CD8+, or CD8+CD57+ T cells (not recorded which) from PBMCs. The receptors come from a human donor in good health, serving as a control.

In regard to this clonotype: A read error may account for a junction end that differs from germline. The gene calls are TRBV14 and TRBJ2-3, with a weak D call TRBD1 (6 bases). CDR3 length: 13 amino acids. Germline CDR1 is SGHDN and CDR2 is FVKESK. The CDR3 DNA follows: TGTGCCAGCAGCCAGCAAACCCTTTACAGGGAACACTTT. It codes for CASSQQTLYREHF.

As for this clonotype: Just one base apart from a much larger clone, this may be a read error. The chain combines TRBV7-2 with TRBJ1-5; D is possibly TRBD2 (7 bases). The J call may be faulty, since TRBJ2-7 better matches the DNA end. This CDR3 has 13 residues. In germline, CDR1 is SGHTA, CDR2 FQGNSA. CDR3 in amino acids: CATTPGGTHGQYF. DNA of the CDR3: TGTGCCACCACCCCGGGGGGCACACACGGGCAGTACTTC.

Comment on this clonotype: A junction end diverges from the germline sequence, so it may reflect a read error. The V gene is TRBV7-9, the J gene TRBJ2-5; D ambiguous. This CDR3 contains 14 residues. Looked up from germline, CDR1 is SEHNR and CDR2 is FQNEAQ (reference sequence). The CDR3 nucleotides read TGTGCCAGCAGCTTAGGTCTGGCTCAGCACCAGCAGTTTTTC. This translates into CASSLGLAQHQQFF.

This chain uses TRBV20-1 with TRBJ1-2, with D possibly TRBD1 on 6 matching bases. Germline values: CDR1 DFQATT, CDR2 SNEGSKA (reference sequence). V dropped 6 bases and J dropped 6 bases, with 17 bases sitting between them. The CDR3 is made up of 13 amino acids. The CDR3, as DNA: TGCAGTGCCTCGAGTACAGGGAGGGATGGCTACACCTTC. Translated, it gives CSASSTGRDGYTF.

The CDR3 DNA reads as TGCGCCAGCAGCTTATTCTTAGATTCGGGGTCCGGTACTGAAGCTTTCTTT. As protein: CASSLFLDSGSGTEAFF. V and J are TRBV5-1 and TRBJ1-1; D gene uncertain. In germline, CDR1 is SGHRS, CDR2 YFSETQ. Trimming cost V 2 bases and J 5 bases, with 22 bases left between them. CDR3 length equals 17 residues.

The J gene is TRBJ2-7, the V gene TRBV7-2; TRBD1 or TRBD2 may be the D gene (6 bases each). The CDR3 is 15 amino acids. CDR1 is SGHTA and CDR2 is FQGNSA in the germline V gene. V lost 5 bases and J lost 5, with 19 bases in between. DNA of the CDR3: TGTGCCAGCAGCCAAGAAGTCCGGGGGCTCCACGAGCAGTACTTC. It is translated as CASSQEVRGLHEQYF.

This clonotype has a handful of counts. The CDR3 sequence is CAISGQTSGGAGEQYF. The DNA for the CDR3 is TGTGCCATCAGTGGTCAGACTAGCGGGGGGGCGGGGGAGCAGTACTTC. The chain employs TRBV10-3 and TRBJ2-7; 14 bases map to TRBD2. Germline CDR1 and CDR2: ENHRY and SYGVKD. CDR3 length: 16 residues. V dropped 4 bases and J dropped 7; count of bases not matched to a gene: 9.

This clonotype was seen once. The conserved final phenylalanine or tryptophan is absent from the CDR3, which likely points to a read error. The chain carries TRBV19 and TRBJ2-5; D tentatively fits TRBD1 or TRBD2 (6 bases each). Germline values: CDR1 LNHDA, CDR2 SQIVND (reference sequence). The CDR3 consists of 15 residues. V was cut by 11 bases and J by 5 bases, with 24 bases left in between. The CDR3 region is CAGSSTGAPRETQYL. CDR3 DNA: TGTGCCGGTTCCTCCACGGGGGCTCCCCGGGAGACCCAGTACCTC.

The chain carries TRBV15 and TRBJ1-1; D may be TRBD1 (6 bases). V gave up 10 bases and J gave up 11 bases, with 26 bases separating them. CDR1 and CDR2 from the germline V gene are LNHNV and YYDKDF (reference sequence). The CDR3 consists of 14 residues. CDR3 protein: CASSRDRRGGTAFF. CDR3 coding DNA: TGTGCCAGCAGTCGAGACAGGCGGGGGGGGACTGCTTTCTTT.

In this sample, this clonotype turned up many times. CDR3 amino acids: CASSRDRGGSPLHF. The CDR3, as DNA: TGTGCCAGCAGCCGCGACAGGGGGGGATCACCCCTCCACTTT. The V and J genes are TRBV12-3 or TRBV12-4 and TRBJ1-6; TRBD1 agrees at 9 bases. V was pared by 6 bases and J by 10 bases, with 7 bases of the junction left unmatched. CDR3 length: 14 amino acids.

This clonotype was seen many times. The chain links TRBV6-5 to TRBJ1-1; weak D call: TRBD1 (5 bases). The CDR3 is 14 residues long. CDR1 is MNHEY and CDR2 is SVGAGI in the germline V gene. The V end lost 0 bases, the J end lost 0 bases, and 5 bases lay between the germline ends. CDR3 sequence reads: CASSYSRVNTEAFF. The CDR3 DNA sequence: TGTGCCAGCAGTTACTCCAGGGTGAACACTGAAGCTTTCTTT.

V is TRBV5-4 and J is TRBJ2-6; TRBD2 aligns across 12 bases. V trimming: 8 bases; J trimming: 0 bases; junction bases outside the gene matches: 15. Germline V CDR1 and CDR2: SGHNT, YYREEE (reference sequence). This CDR3 comprises 20 residues. The CDR3, as DNA: TGTGCCAGTAGTATGGGTCGGACTAGCGGGGCCTACTCTGGGGCCAACGTCCTGACTTTC. This codes for CASSMGRTSGAYSGANVLTF.

Points on this clonotype: The limits of the CDR3 on the DNA are not certain, so only TCRdb's listed CDR3 is given. This chain uses TRBV12-3 or TRBV12-4 with TRBJ2-1; TRBD1 reflects the table's D call only, with no check against the DNA. The CDR3 totals 22 residues, both ends included. CDR3 region: CASSIYLCSVVGMGGGYNEQFF.

Details on this clonotype: It is unclear where the CDR3 begins or ends on the DNA, so no DNA is shown, and the CDR3 is as TCRdb lists it. The chain has TRBV9 and TRBJ1-2. The CDR3 length is 15 residues, termini included. Germline-derived CDR1 and CDR2 are SGDLS and YYNGEE. CDR3: CASSVATGSNEQFTF.

This clonotype was recorded only once. The junction does not match germline at one end; this may be a read error. The J gene is TRBJ1-3, the V gene TRBV9, with no clear D. CDR1 and CDR2 (germline): SGDLS, YYNGEE. This CDR3 comprises 15 residues. Here the CDR3 reads CASSATGEYENTLYF. As DNA, the CDR3 is TGTGCCAGCAGCGCAACCGGGGAGTATGAAAACACCCTATATTTT.

The chain is built from TRBV5-8 and TRBJ2-5; D is unresolved. Germline V gene lookup returns CDR1 SGHTS and CDR2 YDEGEE. The CDR3 spans 14 residues. Trimming removed 0 bases from V and 5 bases from J, with 11 bases in between. The CDR3 loop reads CASSLACGDETQYF. CDR3 nucleotide sequence: TGTGCCAGCAGCTTGGCCTGTGGGGATGAGACCCAGTACTTC.

Of note for this clonotype: One end of the junction is discordant with germline, which a read error may explain. This chain uses TRBV7-6 with TRBJ2-7, with TRBD1 matching over 9 bases. The germline CDR1 and CDR2 sequences are SGHVS and FNYEAQ. The CDR3 runs 14 residues. Written as DNA, the CDR3 is TGTGCTAGCATCCCTGGGACAGGGCCCTACGAGCAGTACTTC. The encoded protein is CASIPGTGPYEQYF.

As regards this clonotype: The conserved phenylalanine or tryptophan normally closing the CDR3 is absent here, so this likely arose from a read error. The DNA is left out, because the CDR3 cannot be placed on it with certainty; the CDR3 is given as TCRdb lists it. The gene calls are TRBV5-1 and TRBJ2-7. The CDR3 length is 10 residues, termini included. Per germline, CDR1 SGHRS and CDR2 YFSETQ. CDR3 sequence: CASSSRLGNT.

The chain combines TRBV20-1 with TRBJ2-7; D not resolved. This CDR3 is built from 13 residues. With 3 bases removed from V and 7 bases from J, the gap between germline ends came to 16 bases. Germline CDR1 and CDR2: DFQATT and SNEGSKA (reference sequence). The CDR3 is CSARTFRHQEQYF. CDR3 in DNA: TGCAGTGCTAGGACCTTCCGCCACCAAGAGCAGTACTTC.

The table lists this clonotype with a count of one. The V gene is TRBV29-1, the J gene TRBJ2-3; 8 bases align to TRBD1. The DNA end favors TRBJ2-7, so the J call may be wrong. This CDR3 has 13 residues. Per germline, CDR1 SQVTM and CDR2 ANQGSEA. Here the CDR3 DNA reads TGCAGCGTAGGCGCCACAGGGGGATACGAGCAGTACTTC. Protein product: CSVGATGGYEQYF.

The sample holds many counts of this clonotype. The rearrangement links TRBV19 to TRBJ2-3; D is perhaps TRBD2 (5 bases). Trimming pared 3 bases from V and 2 bases from J, leaving 9 bases between. This CDR3 contains 14 residues. Germline-derived CDR1 and CDR2 are LNHDA and SQIVND (reference sequence). The CDR3 loop is CASSIRTPTDTQYF. The CDR3 bases are TGTGCCAGTAGTATCAGGACTCCCACAGATACGCAGTATTTT. The full variable domain, completed using reference TRBV19 and TRBJ2-3, is DGGITQSPKYLFRKEGQNVTLSCEQNLNHDAMYWYRQDPGQGLRLIYYSQIVNDFQKGDIAEGYSVSREKKESFPLTVTSAQKNPTAFYLCASSIRTPTDTQYFGPGTRLTVL.

With respect to this clonotype: The germline gene is not matched at one end of the junction; a read error may be the cause. This sequence joins TRBV6-4 and TRBJ1-3; tentative D call: TRBD1 (5 bases). The CDR3 spans 16 residues. From germline, CDR1 is MRHNA and CDR2 SNTAGT. The CDR3 nucleotides are TGTGCCAGCACTGACGGGGATACGGGGGCTGGAAACACCATATATTTT. Its translation: CASTDGDTGAGNTIYF.

The table lists this clonotype with many counts. The V gene is TRBV6-6, the J gene TRBJ1-1; D not certain. Germline loops: CDR1 MNHNY, CDR2 SVGAGI (reference sequence). Trimming left V 3 bases short and J 1 base short, with 9 bases between. The CDR3 has 14 amino acids. CDR3 DNA: TGTGCCAGCAGTTATACCGAGGGGAACACTGAAGCTTTCTTT. Translation: CASSYTEGNTEAFF.

This clonotype has ten or more counts. The rearrangement uses TRBV6-5 and TRBJ1-2; possible D gene TRBD1, 6 bases. Germline V gives CDR1 MNHEY, CDR2 SVGAGI. There are 13 residues in the CDR3. The V end was cut by 7 bases, the J end by 8 bases, with 17 bases between. CDR3 sequence reads: CASKRGGAGGYTF. The CDR3 region has the DNA TGTGCCAGCAAACGCGGGGGCGCAGGGGGCTACACCTTC.

The rearrangement uses TRBV11-3 and TRBJ2-3; 9 nucleotides align to TRBD2. Germline trimming cut 5 bases from V and 0 bases from J; bases unmatched to any gene: 6. The CDR3 covers 16 residues. CDR1 is SGHNT and CDR2 is YENEEA in the germline V gene. The CDR3 spells CASSPPSGGSTDTQYF. As DNA, the CDR3 is TGTGCCAGCAGCCCGCCCAGCGGGGGGAGCACAGATACGCAGTATTTT.

This chain connects TRBV6-5 to TRBJ1-2, with 9 bases fitting TRBD1. From germline, CDR1 is MNHEY and CDR2 SVGAGI. CDR3 length: 16 amino acids. Losses at the gene ends were 0 bases for V and 8 bases for J; bases not matched to a gene: 10. DNA of the CDR3: TGTGCCAGCAGTTACTCCGGGACAGGGCTGTTACGGGGCTACACCTTC. Translated: CASSYSGTGLLRGYTF.

For this clonotype: Compared with germline, one end of the junction differs, possibly owing to a read error. The rearrangement links TRBV25-1 to TRBJ2-5; 16 positions agree with TRBD2. CDR1 MGHDK and CDR2 SYGVNS come from the germline V gene. The CDR3 spans 17 residues. CDR3 DNA: TGTGCCAGCATCACCGGGACTAGCGGGGGGGCTGGAGAGGCCCAGTACTTC. Its protein is CASITGTSGGAGEAQYF.